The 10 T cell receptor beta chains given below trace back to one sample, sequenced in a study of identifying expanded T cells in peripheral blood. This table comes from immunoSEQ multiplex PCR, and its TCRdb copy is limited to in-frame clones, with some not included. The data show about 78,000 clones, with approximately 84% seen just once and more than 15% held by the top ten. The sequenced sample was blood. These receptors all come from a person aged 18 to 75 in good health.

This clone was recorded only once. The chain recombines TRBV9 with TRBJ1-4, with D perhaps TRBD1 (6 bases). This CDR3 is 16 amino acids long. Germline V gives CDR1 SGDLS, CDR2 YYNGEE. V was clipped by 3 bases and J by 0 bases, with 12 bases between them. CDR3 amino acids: CASSAGAGATNEKLFF. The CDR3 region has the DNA TGTGCCAGCAGCGCGGGGGCGGGGGCAACTAATGAAAAACTGTTTTTT.

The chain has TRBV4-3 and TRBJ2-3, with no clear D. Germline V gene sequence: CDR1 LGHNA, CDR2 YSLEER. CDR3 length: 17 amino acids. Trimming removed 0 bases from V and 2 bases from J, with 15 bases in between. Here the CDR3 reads CASSQDRGARFTDTQYF. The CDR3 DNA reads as TGCGCCAGCAGCCAAGATCGCGGAGCCAGATTCACAGATACGCAGTATTTT.

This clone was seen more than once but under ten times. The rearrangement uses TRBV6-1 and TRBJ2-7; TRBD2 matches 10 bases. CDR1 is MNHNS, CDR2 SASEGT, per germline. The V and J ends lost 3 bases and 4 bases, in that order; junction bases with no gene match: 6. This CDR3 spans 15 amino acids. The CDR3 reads CASSDPGLAVYEQYF. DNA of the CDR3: TGTGCCAGCAGTGACCCCGGACTAGCGGTATACGAGCAGTACTTC.

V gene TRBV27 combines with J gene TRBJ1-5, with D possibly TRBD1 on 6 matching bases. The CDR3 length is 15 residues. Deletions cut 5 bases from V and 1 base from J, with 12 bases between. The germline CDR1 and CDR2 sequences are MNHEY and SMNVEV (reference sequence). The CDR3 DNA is TGTGCCAGCAGTCCGGACAGACTAAGCAATCAGCCCCAGCATTTT. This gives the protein CASSPDRLSNQPQHF.

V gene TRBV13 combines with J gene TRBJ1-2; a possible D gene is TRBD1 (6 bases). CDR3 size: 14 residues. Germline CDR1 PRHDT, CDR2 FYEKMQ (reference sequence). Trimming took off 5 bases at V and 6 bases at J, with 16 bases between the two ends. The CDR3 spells CASSPSGRGDGYTF. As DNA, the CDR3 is TGTGCCAGCAGCCCGTCTGGGAGGGGGGATGGCTACACCTTC.

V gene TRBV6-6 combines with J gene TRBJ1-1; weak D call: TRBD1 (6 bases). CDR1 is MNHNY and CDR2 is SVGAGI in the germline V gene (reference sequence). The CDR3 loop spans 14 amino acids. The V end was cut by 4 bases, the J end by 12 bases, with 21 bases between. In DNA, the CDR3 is TGTGCCAGCAGTTTGGAACAGGGTTGGTCGGGGACTTTCTTT. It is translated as CASSLEQGWSGTFF.

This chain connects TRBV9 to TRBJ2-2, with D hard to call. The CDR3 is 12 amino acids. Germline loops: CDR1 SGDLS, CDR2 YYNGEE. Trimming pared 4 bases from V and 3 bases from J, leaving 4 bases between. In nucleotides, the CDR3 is TGTGCCAGCAGCCCTTACACCGGGGAGCTGTTTTTT. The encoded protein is CASSPYTGELFF.

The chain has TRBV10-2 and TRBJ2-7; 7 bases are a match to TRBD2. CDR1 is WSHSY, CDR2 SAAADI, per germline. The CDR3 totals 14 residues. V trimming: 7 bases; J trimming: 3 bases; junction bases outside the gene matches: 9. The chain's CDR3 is CASTGGSLFYEQYF. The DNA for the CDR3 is TGCGCCAGCACCGGCGGGAGCCTTTTCTACGAGCAGTACTTC.

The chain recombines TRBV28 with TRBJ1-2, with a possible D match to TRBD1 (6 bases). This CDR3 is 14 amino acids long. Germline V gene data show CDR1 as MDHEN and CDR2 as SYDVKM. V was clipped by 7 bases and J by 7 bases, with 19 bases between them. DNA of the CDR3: TGTGCCAGCAATCCGACCGGGGGGCCAAGTGGCTACACCTTC. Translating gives CASNPTGGPSGYTF.

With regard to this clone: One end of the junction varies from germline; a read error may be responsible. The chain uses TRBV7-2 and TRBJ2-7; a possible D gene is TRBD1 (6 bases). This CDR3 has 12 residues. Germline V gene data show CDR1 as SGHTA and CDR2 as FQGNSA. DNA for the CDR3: TGTGCCAGCACCTTAAGGGGGTACGAGCAGTACTTC. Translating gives CASTLRGYEQYF.